Described below is a single T cell receptor beta chain sequence and its context. Sequencing was performed with immunoSEQ multiplex PCR; in TCRdb, only in-frame clones are kept and a portion is missing. The table lists about 73,000 clones, 75% to 85% of them singletons, with around 20% in the top ten. These data belong to a study of blood T cell repertoires in COVID-19. The germline gives CDR1 SGHVS, CDR2 FQNEAQ. Trimming cost V 2 bases and J 2 bases; bases outside gene matches: 5. The CDR3 sequence is 16 residues long. The material sequenced was peripheral blood. The receptor comes from a woman in her 70s with acute or convalescent COVID-19. This sequence joins TRBV7-8 and TRBJ2-2; TRBD1 matches at 7 bases. The chain's CDR3 is CASSLMGQINTGELFF. CDR3 DNA: TGTGCCAGCAGCTTAATGGGACAGATTAACACCGGGGAGCTGTTTTTT.